Listed below are T cell receptor beta chains from one sample, sequenced in a study of blood T cell repertoires in COVID-19. The repertoire was sequenced with immunoSEQ multiplex PCR; TCRdb's copy has only in-frame clones and lacks some. The sample shows a few hundred thousand clones, 80% to 90% of them seen only once. Material for sequencing was PBMCs or T cells enriched from blood (not recorded which). The receptors come from a young man with acute COVID-19. Both conserved end residues are part of each CDR3. D genes are given only for firm matches. Not every row has a clone size; where given, it reads once, few, many or a size class.

size: -
D: -
J: TRBJ1-5
V: TRBV3-1/TRBV3-2
DNA: TGTGCCAGCAGCCAATCAGGTAGGAAAAGCAATCAGCCCCAGCATTTT
CDR3: CASSQSGRKSNQPQHF

size: -
D: -
J: TRBJ2-5
V: TRBV6-5
DNA: TGTGCCAGCAGTTACTTGAGATCCGGTGTGGAGACCCAGTACTTC
CDR3: CASSYLRSGVETQYF

size: -
D: -
J: TRBJ2-5
V: TRBV7-2
DNA: TGTGCCAGCAGCGGAGGACGGAATAGGCTAGAGACCCAGTACTTC
CDR3: CASSGGRNRLETQYF

size: -
D: -
J: TRBJ1-5
V: TRBV27
DNA: TGTGCCAGCAGTTGGAGATATGACTTTAGCAATCAGCCCCAGCATTTT
CDR3: CASSWRYDFSNQPQHF

size: -
D: -
J: TRBJ2-1
V: TRBV28
DNA: TGTGCCAGCAGTCCCCCTTCGGGACTCCTCTACAATGAGCAGTTCTTC
CDR3: CASSPPSGLLYNEQFF

size: -
D: TRBD2
J: TRBJ2-7
V: TRBV7-8
DNA: TGTGCCAGCAGCTCATCCGGTTGGGGGGGTAGGTACGAGCAGTACTTC
CDR3: CASSSSGWGGRYEQYF

size: -
D: TRBD1
J: TRBJ1-2
V: TRBV28
DNA: TGTGCCAGCAGGTCGGGACAGAGATTGTCAGGTGGCTACACCTTC
CDR3: CASRSGQRLSGGYTF

size: few
D: TRBD2
J: TRBJ2-1
V: TRBV25-1
DNA: TGTGCCAGCAGTGAACGAAGCCCAGCGGGAGGAAACTACAATGAGCAGTTCTTC
CDR3: CASSERSPAGGNYNEQFF

size: -
D: -
J: TRBJ1-3
V: TRBV7-9
DNA: TGTGCCAGCAGCTTATGGGTGATGTACAACAGAAACTCTGGAAACACCATATATTTT
CDR3: CASSLWVMYNRNSGNTIYF

size: -
D: -
J: TRBJ1-2
V: TRBV4-3
DNA: TGCGCCAGCAGCCAAGATCTCCGGGGATCGGGCTACACCTTC
CDR3: CASSQDLRGSGYTF

size: -
D: -
J: TRBJ1-5
V: TRBV6-2/TRBV6-3
DNA: TGTGCCAGCAGCACACGGTATTCGGACAGCCACAATCAGCCCCAGCATTTT
CDR3: CASSTRYSDSHNQPQHF

size: -
D: -
J: TRBJ2-7
V: TRBV27
DNA: TGTGCCAGCATTAGCGTACGGGACGAGCAGTACTTC
CDR3: CASISVRDEQYF

size: -
D: TRBD2
J: TRBJ2-3
V: TRBV18
DNA: TGTGCCAGCTCACCATACCAGCCCGGGAGGGGAGATACGCAGTATTTT
CDR3: CASSPYQPGRGDTQYF

size: -
D: -
J: TRBJ2-1
V: TRBV19
DNA: TGTGCCAGTAGTATGTGGGGGGCCTACAATGAGCAGTTCTTC
CDR3: CASSMWGAYNEQFF

size: -
D: -
J: TRBJ1-1
V: TRBV24-1
DNA: TGTGCCACCAGTGATTCCCAGGCTGCCCGGGGGACTGAAGCTTTCTTT
CDR3: CATSDSQAARGTEAFF

size: -
D: TRBD2
J: TRBJ2-7
V: TRBV7-9
DNA: TGTGCCAGCAGCTTAGGTCGGGGACTAGCGGGCCACGAGCAGTACTTC
CDR3: CASSLGRGLAGHEQYF

size: -
D: TRBD2
J: TRBJ2-3
V: TRBV27
DNA: TGTGCCAGCAGTTTAAAAGCGGGAGGGCCAGATACGCAGTATTTT
CDR3: CASSLKAGGPDTQYF

size: -
D: -
J: TRBJ1-1
V: TRBV19
DNA: TGTGCCAGTAGTCTCCAGGCTACGAACACTGAAGCTTTCTTT
CDR3: CASSLQATNTEAFF

size: -
D: TRBD2
J: TRBJ2-5
V: TRBV5-1
DNA: TGCGCCAGCAGCTTGATGGGCGCTAGCGGGGAGACCCAGTACTTC
CDR3: CASSLMGASGETQYF

size: -
D: TRBD1
J: TRBJ1-2
V: TRBV7-8
DNA: TGTGCCAGCAGCTATGGGACAGCCTCTACCGTCTATGGCTACACCTTC
CDR3: CASSYGTASTVYGYTF

size: -
D: -
J: TRBJ2-1
V: TRBV29-1
DNA: TGCAGCGTAACACCCCGACTGGTCTACAATGAGCAGTTCTTC
CDR3: CSVTPRLVYNEQFF

size: -
D: -
J: TRBJ1-5
V: TRBV30
DNA: TGTGCCTGGAGTGTTACCACAGGGTACAATCAGCCCCAGCATTTT
CDR3: CAWSVTTGYNQPQHF

size: -
D: TRBD1
J: TRBJ1-5
V: TRBV10-3
DNA: TGTGCCATCAGTGAGTCGACAAGGGGGGCAGGGGGCGGCCAGCCCCAGCATTTT
CDR3: CAISESTRGAGGGQPQHF

size: -
D: TRBD1
J: TRBJ2-2
V: TRBV2
DNA: TGTGCCAGCACCTACTACCGGGACAGAGTCGGGACGAACACCGGGGAGCTGTTTTTT
CDR3: CASTYYRDRVGTNTGELFF

size: -
D: TRBD1
J: TRBJ1-1
V: TRBV18
DNA: TGTGCCAGCTCACCAGAGGGACAGGCTGGAACTGAAGCTTTCTTT
CDR3: CASSPEGQAGTEAFF